The 9 T cell receptor beta chains listed next were all sequenced from one sample in a study of beta chain features in type 1 diabetes. The investigators reverse transcribed all of the isolated RNA, so they sequenced expressed TCRB transcripts. Using immunoSEQ multiplex PCR, the repertoire was profiled, and TCRdb retains in-frame clones only, with some absent. The data show hundreds of thousands of clones, with 11% seen just once and about 0.045% held by the top ten. Sequencing was performed on naive CD4+ T cells from blood. These receptors were collected from a woman under 30 in good health.

The chain recombines TRBV9 with TRBJ2-5; 8 nucleotides agree with TRBD2. Losses at the gene ends were 0 bases for V and 2 bases for J; bases not matched to a gene: 3. This CDR3 is built from 15 residues. Germline CDR1 is SGDLS and CDR2 is YYNGEE. The CDR3 loop is CASSVAPSGQETQYF. The CDR3 nucleotides read TGTGCCAGCAGCGTAGCGCCTAGCGGGCAAGAGACCCAGTACTTC.

The CDR3 region has the DNA TGTGCCAGCAGTTACCGACAGATAATGACAGATACGCAGTATTTT. Translation: CASSYRQIMTDTQYF. The J gene is TRBJ2-3, the V gene TRBV27; possibly TRBD1 for D (5 bases). The CDR3 covers 15 residues. CDR1 and CDR2 (germline): MNHEY, SMNVEV (reference sequence). V lost 4 bases to trimming and J lost 3 bases, with 14 bases between them.

The chain employs TRBV5-1 and TRBJ2-5; 11 positions agree with TRBD1. Germline CDR1 reads SGHRS; CDR2 reads YFSETQ. The CDR3 consists of 18 residues. J gave up 4 bases and V 4 bases, and 15 bases lay outside the gene matches. The CDR3 loop reads CASSPTLKDRGLSETQYF. Written as DNA, the CDR3 is TGCGCCAGCAGCCCAACGCTGAAGGACAGGGGGCTTTCAGAGACCCAGTACTTC.

The chain carries TRBV7-9 and TRBJ1-4, with TRBD1 matching 8 bases. With 4 bases clipped from V and 3 bases from J, the junction kept 4 bases outside the gene matches. Germline CDR1 is SEHNR and CDR2 is FQNEAQ (reference sequence). The CDR3 is 15 amino acids. The CDR3 reads CASSSTGVSNEKLFF. The CDR3 nucleotides are TGTGCCAGCAGCTCGACAGGGGTTTCTAATGAAAAACTGTTTTTT.

The gene calls are TRBV10-3 and TRBJ1-2; the D is unclear. This CDR3 has 13 residues. CDR1 is ENHRY, CDR2 SYGVKD, per germline. Trimming cost V 6 bases and J 7 bases, with 15 bases left between them. CDR3 in amino acids: CAISQAVPGGYTF. The CDR3 bases are TGTGCCATCAGCCAGGCCGTTCCCGGTGGCTACACCTTC.

The rearrangement links TRBV9 to TRBJ1-6; D might be TRBD1 (5 bases). Trimming cost V 3 bases and J 14 bases, with 21 bases left between them. CDR3 length: 15 residues. CDR1 and CDR2 (germline): SGDLS, YYNGEE. DNA for the CDR3: TGTGCCAGCAGCGCCCAAACAGGTTCGGGTTCTTCCCTCCACTTT. Translated: CASSAQTGSGSSLHF.

V usage is TRBV10-3 and J usage is TRBJ2-7, with D uncertain. This CDR3 region has 13 residues. From germline, CDR1 is ENHRY and CDR2 SYGVKD. V lost 5 bases and J 0 bases, leaving 8 bases between the germline ends. The CDR3 DNA follows: TGTGCCATCAGTCCACAAAGCTCCTACGAGCAGTACTTC. This codes for CAISPQSSYEQYF.

There are a few counts of this clone. The chain employs TRBV7-6 and TRBJ2-3, with D maybe TRBD1 (7 bases). Germline V gene data show CDR1 as SGHVS and CDR2 as FNYEAQ. Trimming shortened V by 4 bases and J by 8 bases, and 10 bases separated the two germline ends. The CDR3 loop spans 12 amino acids. This CDR3 reads CASSSQGGTQYF. The CDR3 bases are TGTGCCAGCAGCTCGCAGGGGGGTACGCAGTATTTT.

J is TRBJ2-1 and V is TRBV2; 7 nucleotides align to TRBD2. After removal of 5 bases from V and 5 bases from J, the junction contained 3 bases not matched to a gene. The CDR3 spans 13 residues. Germline CDR1 reads SNHLY; CDR2 reads FYNNEI. CDR3 residues: CASSTSGDNEQFF. The DNA for the CDR3 is TGTGCCAGCAGTACCAGCGGGGACAATGAGCAGTTCTTC.